The clone carrying this T cell receptor beta chain was seen just once. Antigen: not known. Germline V gene data show CDR1 as SGHTA and CDR2 as FQGTGA. The CDR3 loop spans 15 amino acids. J gave up 11 bases and V 1 base, and 6 bases lay outside the gene matches. The data are from a study of radiotherapy plus CTLA-4 blockade in lung cancer. Overall study context: Of all patients, approximately 20% responded objectively and 30% to 35% showed disease control.

Only in-frame clones appear in the TCRdb table, and some are missing; sequencing was by immunoSEQ multiplex PCR. Counted here are fewer than 100,000 clones, 84% occurring once; the ten biggest clones make up around 0.72%. General study points: Strongest reported response predictors: early blood clone changes and post-radiation interferon-beta. The study found tumor-derived TCR clones expanded in blood after radiotherapy plus ipilimumab.

Material: peripheral blood, obtained from a patient treated with radiotherapy plus ipilimumab. This TCR came from a human donor with non-small cell lung cancer who had stable disease on radiotherapy plus ipilimumab. The rearrangement joins TRBV7-3 to TRBJ1-6; 9 bases match TRBD1. CDR3 nucleotides: TGTGCCAGCAGCTTAATGGGACAGGGTAGAGCACCCCTCCACTTT. Encoded protein: CASSLMGQGRAPLHF.